The 3 T cell receptor beta chains presented below share a single source sample, sequenced in a study of cytomegalovirus exposure and HLA in healthy donors. The primer mix had 60 Vbeta and 13 Jbeta primers. Assay used: immunoSEQ multiplex PCR; TCRdb lists only in-frame clones, some missing. The sample contains 110,000 or so clones, roughly 79% of which appear only once. The source material was PBMCs. The receptor source for this set is a man between 40 and 49 years old in good health and CMV-seronegative.

V usage is TRBV2 and J usage is TRBJ1-5; D is unresolved. Germline CDR1 SNHLY, CDR2 FYNNEI. The V end was cut by 8 bases, the J end by 3 bases, with 17 bases between. There are 15 residues in the CDR3. This chain's CDR3 is CASADRSRINQPQHF. CDR3 nucleotide sequence: TGTGCCAGCGCTGATCGGTCTCGTATCAATCAGCCCCAGCATTTT.

This chain's CDR3 is CATSRTAGYEAFF. The CDR3, as DNA: TGTGCCACCAGCAGGACAGCTGGATATGAAGCTTTCTTT. This chain uses TRBV15 with TRBJ1-1, with D tentatively TRBD1 (5 bases). Per germline, CDR1 LNHNV and CDR2 YYDKDF (reference sequence). The CDR3 totals 13 residues. Trimming took 3 bases from V and 7 from J, leaving 12 bases between them.

The V call is TRBV4-1, the J call TRBJ1-1; D not certain. The CDR3 is 18 amino acids. The germline V and J ends were trimmed by 4 bases and 1 base, with 22 bases remaining between them. Germline CDR1 and CDR2: MGHRA and YSYEKL. The CDR3 sequence: CASSPPTAGGSKNTEAFF. CDR3 in DNA: TGCGCCAGCAGCCCTCCCACGGCAGGAGGATCAAAGAACACTGAAGCTTTCTTT.